This T cell receptor beta chain was sequenced for a study of cytomegalovirus exposure and HLA in healthy donors. General study points: What a later analysis showed was that several of the most significant clusters appeared linked to common viral pathogens. CMV serostatus alone was available as immune exposure information. In a later analysis, the majority of CMV-associated beta chains seemingly showed HLA restriction.

Amplification used 60 Vbeta primers and 13 Jbeta primers. Sequencing was performed with immunoSEQ multiplex PCR; in TCRdb, only in-frame clones are kept and a portion is missing. The profile shows 95,000 to 150,000 clones, roughly 18% of them singletons. Points on this clone: Antigen specificity is unknown.

Germline values: CDR1 LGHNA, CDR2 YSLEER. The CDR3 is made up of 18 amino acids. V shed 0 bases and J 2 bases; nucleotides not matched to a gene: 10. Input material: PBMCs. This chain connects TRBV4-3 to TRBJ2-7; 10 bases line up with TRBD2. The sequence derives from a female donor in good health and CMV-seropositive. Here the CDR3 reads CASSQDSTSGIFAYEQYF. In DNA form, the CDR3 reads TGCGCCAGCAGCCAAGATTCAACTAGCGGGATTTTCGCCTACGAGCAGTACTTC.